This TCR beta chain derives from a study of cytomegalovirus exposure and HLA in healthy donors. Study-wide points: A later look showed TCR association rates differing by HLA locus, highest for DRB1 and lowest for HLA-C. A missense DCLRE1C variant was associated with V- and J-gene trimming of TCR beta chains in a later analysis, and an independent cohort replicated the association. Fewer N-insertions than the approximately 680-donor mean were reportedly shown by an Asian-associated ancestry cluster in a later analysis. An apparent linkage of common viral pathogens to several of the most significant clusters emerged in a later analysis.

Comment on this clone: What it binds is unknown.

The PCR ran on 60 Vbeta and 13 Jbeta primers. Some clones are missing from TCRdb's copy, which holds only in-frame ones; the method was immunoSEQ multiplex PCR. The top ten hold approximately 6% of the sample, which has about 47,000 clones, around 74% seen once. Germline loops: CDR1 MGHRA, CDR2 YSYEKL. The V and J ends lost 2 bases and 7 bases, in that order; junction bases with no gene match: 9. The CDR3 is 15 amino acids. The sequence came from a man aged 30 to 39 in good health and CMV-seronegative. This chain links TRBV4-1 with TRBJ2-7, with 9 nucleotides matching TRBD2. Material: PBMCs. The CDR3 here is CASSQRAGGVEEQYF. The CDR3 bases are TGCGCCAGCAGCCAAAGAGCGGGAGGAGTAGAAGAGCAGTACTTC.